This T cell receptor (beta chain) is drawn from a study of regulatory T cells in long-lasting Graves disease. General study findings and limits: A reduction in accuracy may have resulted from the small sample size.

iRepertoire HTBI primers and Arm-PCR of CDR3 regions built TCR beta libraries. TCRdb reprocessed the multiplex PCR reads via MiXCR and lists one record per CDR3 protein. The table records roughly 420,000 distinct CDR3 sequences, around 15% of them present only once. Described time point: newly diagnosed GD, antithyroid drugs for less than 3 months. PBMC-derived RNA was used for the TCR library. CDR1 MNHEY and CDR2 SMNVEV come from the germline V gene (reference sequence). Deletions cut 1 base from V and 3 bases from J, with 13 bases between. There are 15 residues in the CDR3. This clonotype turned up a few times. Its cognate antigen is unknown. These data also featured in a second study, about T cells in Graves' hyperthyroidism and ophthalmopathy.

V usage is TRBV27 and J usage is TRBJ2-7; D ambiguous. This TCR derives from a woman aged 18-29 years with Graves disease. Material: peripheral blood mononuclear cells (PBMCs), obtained at new diagnosis, from a patient treated with antithyroid drugs. Written as DNA, the CDR3 is TGTGCCAGCAGTTTATTTGCGACACTCCGCTACGAGCAGTACTTC. Translating it yields CASSLFATLRYEQYF.